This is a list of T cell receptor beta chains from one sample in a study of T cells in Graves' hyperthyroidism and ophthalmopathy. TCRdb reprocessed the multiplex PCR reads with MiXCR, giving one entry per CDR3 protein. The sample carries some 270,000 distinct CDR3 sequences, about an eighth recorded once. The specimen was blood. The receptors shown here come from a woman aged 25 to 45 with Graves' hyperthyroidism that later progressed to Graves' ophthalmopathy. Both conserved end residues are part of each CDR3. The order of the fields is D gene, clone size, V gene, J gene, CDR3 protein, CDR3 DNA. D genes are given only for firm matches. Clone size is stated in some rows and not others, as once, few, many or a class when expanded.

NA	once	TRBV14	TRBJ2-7	CASGPPLTYEQYF	TGTGCCAGCGGCCCCCCGTTGACCTACGAGCAGTACTTC
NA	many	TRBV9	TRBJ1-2	CASSVSFEMKPGYGYTF	TGTGCCAGCAGCGTTTCTTTTGAGATGAAGCCCGGCTATGGCTACACCTTC
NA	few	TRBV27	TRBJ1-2	CASSLRDRGAYGYTF	TGTGCCAGCAGTTTAAGGGATAGGGGAGCCTATGGCTACACCTTC
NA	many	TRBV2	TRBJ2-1	CASSVGTTQSSYNEQFF	TGTGCCAGCAGTGTAGGTACTACTCAGAGCTCCTACAATGAGCAGTTCTTC
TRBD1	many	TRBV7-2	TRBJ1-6	CASSERATGGNSPLHF	TGTGCCAGCAGCGAACGGGCCACAGGGGGAAATTCACCCCTCCACTTT
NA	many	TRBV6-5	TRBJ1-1	CASSYSRHSNTEAFF	TGTGCCAGCAGTTACTCCAGACACTCGAACACTGAAGCTTTCTTT
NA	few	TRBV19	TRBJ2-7	CASSAWPWEEQYF	TGTGCCAGTAGTGCGTGGCCCTGGGAAGAGCAGTACTTC
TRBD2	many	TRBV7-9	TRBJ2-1	CASSLASSGRGLDEQFF	TGTGCCAGCAGCTTAGCGTCTAGCGGGAGGGGGTTAGATGAGCAGTTCTTC
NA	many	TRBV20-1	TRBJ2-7	CSANSQGGYEQYF	TGCAGTGCTAATTCCCAGGGAGGCTACGAGCAGTACTTC
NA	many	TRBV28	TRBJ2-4	CASSPRLLLAKNIQYF	TGTGCCAGCAGTCCCCGACTTTTACTAGCCAAAAACATTCAGTACTTC
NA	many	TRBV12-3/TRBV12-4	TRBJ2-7	CATRGYEQYF	TGTGCCACCAGGGGCTACGAGCAGTACTTC
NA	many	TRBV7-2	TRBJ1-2	CASSARAIDGYTF	TGTGCCAGCAGCGCAAGGGCCATAGATGGCTACACCTTC
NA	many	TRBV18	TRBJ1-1	CASSPNIDSEAFF	TGTGCCAGCTCACCAAATATAGACAGTGAAGCTTTCTTT
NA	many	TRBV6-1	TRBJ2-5	CASSLTLGGKTQYF	TGTGCCAGCAGTTTGACTCTGGGGGGCAAGACCCAGTACTTC
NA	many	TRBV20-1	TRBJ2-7	CSASRGSEQYF	TGCAGTGCCAGCAGGGGTAGCGAGCAGTACTTC
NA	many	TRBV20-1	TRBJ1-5	CSALSETVSNQPQHF	TGCAGTGCCCTCTCAGAGACAGTAAGCAATCAGCCCCAGCATTTT
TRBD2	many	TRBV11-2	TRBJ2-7	CASSPDERLAGGYEQYF	TGTGCCAGCAGCCCTGACGAAAGACTAGCGGGAGGTTACGAGCAGTACTTC
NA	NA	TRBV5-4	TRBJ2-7	CASSLFPTGDYEQYF	TGTGCCAGCAGCTTATTTCCCACGGGAGACTACGAGCAGTACTTC
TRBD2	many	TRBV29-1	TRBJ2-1	CSVLLAAANEQFF	TGCAGCGTACTACTAGCGGCCGCCAATGAGCAGTTCTTC
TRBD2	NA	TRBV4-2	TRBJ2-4	CASSQGGGGTSGHAKNIQYF	TGTGCCAGCAGCCAAGGCGGGGGTGGGACTAGCGGGCACGCCAAAAACATTCAGTACTTC
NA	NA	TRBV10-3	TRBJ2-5	CAISELGSQETQYF	TGTGCCATCAGTGAGCTAGGCAGCCAAGAGACCCAGTACTTC
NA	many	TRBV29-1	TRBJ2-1	CSVDVDHDYNEQFF	TGCAGCGTTGATGTGGACCATGATTACAATGAGCAGTTCTTC
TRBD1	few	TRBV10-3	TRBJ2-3	CASDRGSTDTQYF	TGTGCCAGTGACAGGGGGAGCACAGATACGCAGTATTTT
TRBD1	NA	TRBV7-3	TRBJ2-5	CASSSGQGALEETQYF	TGTGCCAGCAGCTCGGGACAGGGGGCCCTCGAAGAGACCCAGTACTTC
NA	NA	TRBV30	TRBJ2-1	CAWDPIESGEQFF	TGTGCCTGGGATCCTATAGAATCCGGTGAGCAGTTCTTC
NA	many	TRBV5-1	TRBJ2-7	CASSPSSDPNYEQYF	TGCGCCAGCAGCCCTTCTTCGGACCCTAACTACGAGCAGTACTTC
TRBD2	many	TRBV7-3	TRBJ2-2	CASSLGGGSTGELFF	TGTGCCAGCAGCTTAGGGGGAGGGAGCACCGGGGAGCTGTTTTTT
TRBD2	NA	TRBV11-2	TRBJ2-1	CASSQTSGINEQFF	TGTGCCAGCAGCCAGACTAGCGGGATCAATGAGCAGTTCTTC
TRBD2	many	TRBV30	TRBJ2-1	CAWSLAGGSEQFF	TGTGCCTGGAGCCTAGCGGGAGGTAGTGAGCAGTTCTTC